These T cell receptor beta chains were read from a single sample in a study of somatic mutations in cytotoxic T cells in rheumatoid arthritis. Only in-frame clones appear in the TCRdb table, and some are missing; sequencing was by immunoSEQ multiplex PCR. This table has roughly 13,000 clones, 82% appearing once. The sample was CD8+ T cells sorted from blood. The receptor source for this set is an adult with rheumatoid arthritis. The CDR3 runs from the conserved cysteine through the conserved F or W. Each record gives: J gene, V gene, clone size, D gene, CDR3 DNA, CDR3 protein. The D gene is left open where the match is weak. Clone size is given for some rows only: seen once, a few or many times, or a class if the clone is expanded.

TRBJ1-2,TRBV27,.,.,TGTGCCAGCAGTTCGACAGTTAACTATGGCTACACCTTC,CASSSTVNYGYTF
TRBJ2-2,TRBV7-9,.,TRBD2,TGTGCCAGCAGCCCACTCGTAGCGGGAGCAATAGAAGGGGAGCTGTTTTTT,CASSPLVAGAIEGELFF
TRBJ2-3,TRBV7-9,.,.,TGTGCCAGCAGCTTAGCGCTTCAGCCCACAGATACGCAGTATTTT,CASSLALQPTDTQYF
TRBJ2-6,TRBV29-1,.,TRBD2,TGCAGCGTTGAGACAAGATTTGGGGGGGTCTCTGGGGCCAACGTCCTGACTTTC,CSVETRFGGVSGANVLTF
TRBJ2-1,TRBV9,.,TRBD2,TGTGCCAGCAGCCCCTTTCGCGCGGGAGGATATGAGCAGTTCTTC,CASSPFRAGGYEQFF
TRBJ2-1,TRBV4-1,.,TRBD2,TGCGCCAGCAGCCAAGAGGGACTAGCGGGGAACAATGAGCAGTTCTTC,CASSQEGLAGNNEQFF
TRBJ2-7,TRBV6-1,few,.,TGTGCCAGCAGTTCCCTACGGCGGGTCTTGGAGCAGTACTTC,CASSSLRRVLEQYF
TRBJ2-5,TRBV4-2,.,.,TGTGCCAGCAGCCCATACATGGAAGAGACCCAGTACTTC,CASSPYMEETQYF
TRBJ1-1,TRBV7-6,once,.,TGTGCCAGCACACTTTTCCCTCAGCCCCGACTGGGAACGGGGACTGAAGCTTTCTTT,CASTLFPQPRLGTGTEAFF
TRBJ2-2,TRBV4-1,.,TRBD2,TGCGCCAGCAGCCAAGGTCGACTAGCGGGTAACACCGGGGAGCTGTTTTTT,CASSQGRLAGNTGELFF
TRBJ1-1,TRBV9,.,.,TGTGCCAGCAGCGGATGGAACACTGAAGCTTTCTTT,CASSGWNTEAFF
TRBJ1-2,TRBV7-9,.,TRBD1,TGTGCCAGCAGCTCCGGGACAGGGGGTAACTATGGCTACACCTTC,CASSSGTGGNYGYTF
TRBJ1-1,TRBV5-1,.,.,TGCGCCAGCAGAGATGAGAACACTGAAGCTTTCTTT,CASRDENTEAFF
TRBJ1-6,TRBV23-1,.,.,TGCGCCAGCAGTCAATCACGTGATTCACCCCTCCACTTT,CASSQSRDSPLHF
TRBJ2-2,TRBV28,.,.,TGTGCCAGCATGGGAAGGAATGCGAACACCGGGGAGCTGTTTTTT,CASMGRNANTGELFF
TRBJ1-1,TRBV5-6,.,.,TGTGCCAGCAACCCGGGCTGGGGGGGCGCCAAGGAAGCTTTCTTT,CASNPGWGGAKEAFF
TRBJ1-5,TRBV5-6,.,.,TGTGCCAGCAGCTTCGGTTTGGGTAGCAATCAGCCCCAGCATTTT,CASSFGLGSNQPQHF
TRBJ1-4,TRBV9,.,TRBD1,TGTGCCAGCAGCCACGGGACAGGGATAAATGAAAAACTGTTTTTT,CASSHGTGINEKLFF
TRBJ2-7,TRBV27,few,.,TGTGCCAGCAGTTCGTACGAGCAGTACTTC,CASSSYEQYF
TRBJ1-1,TRBV7-9,.,TRBD1,TGTGCCAGCAACACACGGGACAGTGGCACTGAAGCTTTCTTT,CASNTRDSGTEAFF
TRBJ1-3,TRBV5-1,once,.,TGCGCCAGCAGCTTGGGATGGGGGATGTATGGAAACACCATATATTTT,CASSLGWGMYGNTIYF
TRBJ2-5,TRBV30,few,.,TGTGCCTGGAGTGCAGGGGGGACATGGGAGACCCAGTACTTC,CAWSAGGTWETQYF
TRBJ2-1,TRBV4-2,.,.,TGTGCCAGCAGCCAAGATTTTAGCGGACGACCGAGCTCCTACAATGAGCAGTTCTTC,CASSQDFSGRPSSYNEQFF
TRBJ1-2,TRBV2,.,.,TGTGCCAGCAGCCGAGAGACAGCCTTAGGCTATGGCTACACCTTC,CASSRETALGYGYTF
TRBJ1-2,TRBV7-8,.,.,TGTGCCAGCAGTCCTCCGGGGGCAGCCTATGGCTACACCTTC,CASSPPGAAYGYTF
TRBJ1-5,TRBV15,.,.,TGTGCCACCAGCAGAGAAAGGTCGGTAAACCAGCCCCAGCATTTT,CATSRERSVNQPQHF
TRBJ1-2,TRBV27,.,.,TGTGCCAGCAGTGGGTTCAGGGGCGAGGGTGATGGCTACACCTTC,CASSGFRGEGDGYTF
TRBJ2-2,TRBV25-1,.,TRBD2,TGTGCCAGCAGTGACGGACTAGCGGGGGAGAACACCGGGGAGCTGTTTTTT,CASSDGLAGENTGELFF
TRBJ2-7,TRBV2,.,.,TGTGCCATGCGGTTGGGCAGCGCGGCCTACGAGCAGTACTTC,CAMRLGSAAYEQYF
TRBJ2-1,TRBV7-3,.,.,TGTGCCAGCAGCTTAACGCTTACGGGAGTCTACAATGAGCAGTTCTTC,CASSLTLTGVYNEQFF
TRBJ2-1,TRBV7-9,.,TRBD1,TGTGCCAGCAGCCCCCGGGACAGGGTCGACAATGAGCAGTTCTTC,CASSPRDRVDNEQFF
TRBJ1-1,TRBV9,.,.,TGTGCCAGCAGCCCGACCTCGGCCATGAACACTGAAGCTTTCTTT,CASSPTSAMNTEAFF
TRBJ1-2,TRBV5-6,.,TRBD1,TGTGCCAGCAGCTTGATTTGGGGGACAGGGGTTGTCTATGGCTACACCTTC,CASSLIWGTGVVYGYTF
TRBJ2-2,TRBV9,.,.,TGTGCCAGCAGCGTATATGAGGCCGGGGAGCTGTTTTTT,CASSVYEAGELFF
TRBJ2-1,TRBV19,once,.,TGTGCCAGTAGTATAGTTACAGGGCCCTACAATGAGCAGTTCTTC,CASSIVTGPYNEQFF
TRBJ1-1,TRBV7-6,.,.,TGTGCCAGCAGCCCAACAGGGTTCACTGAAGCTTTCTTT,CASSPTGFTEAFF
TRBJ2-2,TRBV21-1,.,.,TGTGCCGGGACGGAACTTATTTGGCCGAACACCGGGGAGCTGTTTTTT,CAGTELIWPNTGELFF
TRBJ2-5,TRBV6-5,.,.,TGTGCCAGCAGTCACCCGGACAGACAAGAGACCCAGTACTTC,CASSHPDRQETQYF
TRBJ2-3,TRBV7-3,.,TRBD2,TGTGCCAGCAGCTCCGGGGGGTTCGCGGATACGCAGTATTTT,CASSSGGFADTQYF
TRBJ2-5,TRBV6-4,.,.,TGTGCCAGACCCCTTTGCGGCCCACAGCACGAGACCCAGTACTTC,CARPLCGPQHETQYF
TRBJ2-3,TRBV7-9,.,.,TGTGCCAGCAGCTCGAATCTTGGACGCACAGATACGCAGTATTTT,CASSSNLGRTDTQYF